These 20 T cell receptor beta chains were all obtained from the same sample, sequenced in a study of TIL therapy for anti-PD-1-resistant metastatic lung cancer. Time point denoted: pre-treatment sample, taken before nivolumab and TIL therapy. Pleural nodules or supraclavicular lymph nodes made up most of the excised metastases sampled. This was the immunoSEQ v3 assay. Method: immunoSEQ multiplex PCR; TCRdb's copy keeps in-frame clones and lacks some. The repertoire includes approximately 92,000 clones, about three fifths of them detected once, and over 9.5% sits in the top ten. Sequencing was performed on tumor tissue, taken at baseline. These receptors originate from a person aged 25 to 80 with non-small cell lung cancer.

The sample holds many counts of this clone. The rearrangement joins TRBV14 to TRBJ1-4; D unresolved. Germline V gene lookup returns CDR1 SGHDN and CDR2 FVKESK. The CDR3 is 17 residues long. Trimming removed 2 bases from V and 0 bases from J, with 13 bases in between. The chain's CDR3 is CASSQTRRTPTNEKLFF. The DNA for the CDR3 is TGTGCCAGCAGCCAAACCCGGCGGACTCCAACTAATGAAAAACTGTTTTTT.

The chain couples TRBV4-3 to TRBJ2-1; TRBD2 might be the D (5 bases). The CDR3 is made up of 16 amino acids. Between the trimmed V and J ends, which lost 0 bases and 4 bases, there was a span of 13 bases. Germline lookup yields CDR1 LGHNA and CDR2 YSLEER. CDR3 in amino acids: CASSQDGTGKYNEQFF. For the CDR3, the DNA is TGCGCCAGCAGCCAAGATGGAACGGGGAAGTACAATGAGCAGTTCTTC.

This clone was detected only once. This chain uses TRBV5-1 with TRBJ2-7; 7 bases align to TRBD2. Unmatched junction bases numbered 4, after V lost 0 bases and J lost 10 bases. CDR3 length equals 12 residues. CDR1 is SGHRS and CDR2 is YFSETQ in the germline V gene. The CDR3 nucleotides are TGCGCCAGCAGCTTGGAGACTAGCTTTCAGTACTTC. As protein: CASSLETSFQYF.

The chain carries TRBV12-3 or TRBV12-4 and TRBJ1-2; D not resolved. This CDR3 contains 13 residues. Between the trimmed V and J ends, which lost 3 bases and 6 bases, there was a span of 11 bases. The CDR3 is CASSFKAEDGYTF. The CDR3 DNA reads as TGTGCCAGCAGTTTTAAGGCAGAGGATGGCTACACCTTC.

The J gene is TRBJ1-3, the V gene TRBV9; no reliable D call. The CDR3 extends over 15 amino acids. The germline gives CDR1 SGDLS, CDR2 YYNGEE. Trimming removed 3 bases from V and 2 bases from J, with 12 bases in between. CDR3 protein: CASSATVGTGNTIYF. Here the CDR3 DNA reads TGTGCCAGCAGCGCGACGGTTGGTACTGGAAACACCATATATTTT. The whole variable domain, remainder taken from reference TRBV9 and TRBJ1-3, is DSGVTQTPKHLITATGQRVTLRCSPRSGDLSVYWYQQSLDQGLQFLIQYYNGEERAKGNILERFSAQQFPDLHSELNLSSLELGDSALYFCASSATVGTGNTIYFGEGSWLTVV.

The CDR3 nucleotides read TGTGCCAGCAGCCCAGGGGGCAATGAGCAGTTCTTC. Its translation: CASSPGGNEQFF. V is TRBV9 and J is TRBJ2-1; TRBD1 agrees at 7 bases. The V gene's germline CDR1 is SGDLS and CDR2 YYNGEE. Trimming at V came to 4 bases and at J to 6 bases, leaving 1 base not matched to a gene. The CDR3 runs 12 residues.

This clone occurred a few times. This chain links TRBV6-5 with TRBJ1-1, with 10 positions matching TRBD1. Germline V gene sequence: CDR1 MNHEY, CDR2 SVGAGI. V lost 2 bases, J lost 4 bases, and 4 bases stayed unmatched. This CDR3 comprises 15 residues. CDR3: CASSYGGQGTTEAFF. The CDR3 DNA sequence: TGTGCCAGCAGTTACGGGGGACAGGGGACCACTGAAGCTTTCTTT.

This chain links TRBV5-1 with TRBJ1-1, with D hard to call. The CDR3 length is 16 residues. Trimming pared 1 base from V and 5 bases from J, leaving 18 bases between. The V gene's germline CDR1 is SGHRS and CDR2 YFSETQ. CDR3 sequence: CASSLTGLVGGTEAFF. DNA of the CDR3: TGCGCCAGCAGCTTGACCGGTTTGGTGGGTGGTACTGAAGCTTTCTTT.

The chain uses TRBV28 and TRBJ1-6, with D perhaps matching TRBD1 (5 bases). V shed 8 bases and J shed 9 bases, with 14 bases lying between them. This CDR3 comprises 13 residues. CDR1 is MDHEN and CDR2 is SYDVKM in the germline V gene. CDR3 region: CASAGGFRSPLHF. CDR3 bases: TGTGCCAGCGCGGGGGGTTTTCGTTCACCCCTCCACTTT.

CDR3 in amino acids: CSVGGPNYGYTF. CDR3 DNA sequence: TGCAGCGTTGGCGGCCCTAACTATGGCTACACCTTC. The V and J genes are TRBV29-1 and TRBJ1-2; no reliable D call. This CDR3 contains 12 residues. Germline CDR1 reads SQVTM; CDR2 reads ANQGSEA. Trimming took off 4 bases at V and 0 bases at J, with 6 bases between the two ends.

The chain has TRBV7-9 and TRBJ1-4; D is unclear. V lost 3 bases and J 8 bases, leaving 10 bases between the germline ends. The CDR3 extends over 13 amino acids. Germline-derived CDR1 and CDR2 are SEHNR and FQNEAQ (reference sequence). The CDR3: CASSLDRSEKLFF. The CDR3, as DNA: TGTGCCAGCAGCTTGGACCGATCCGAAAAACTGTTTTTT.

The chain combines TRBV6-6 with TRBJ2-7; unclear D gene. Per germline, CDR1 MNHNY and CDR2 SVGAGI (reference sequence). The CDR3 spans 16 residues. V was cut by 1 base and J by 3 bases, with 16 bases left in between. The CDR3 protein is CASSYYDKAANYEQYF. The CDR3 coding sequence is TGTGCCAGCAGTTACTACGACAAGGCGGCAAACTACGAGCAGTACTTC.

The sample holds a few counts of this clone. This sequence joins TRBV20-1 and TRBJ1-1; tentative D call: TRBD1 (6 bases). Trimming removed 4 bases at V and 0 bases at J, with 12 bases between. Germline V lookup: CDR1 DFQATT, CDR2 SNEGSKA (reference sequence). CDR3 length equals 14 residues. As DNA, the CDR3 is TGCAGTGCTATTGACAGGCCAATGAACACTGAAGCTTTCTTT. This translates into CSAIDRPMNTEAFF.

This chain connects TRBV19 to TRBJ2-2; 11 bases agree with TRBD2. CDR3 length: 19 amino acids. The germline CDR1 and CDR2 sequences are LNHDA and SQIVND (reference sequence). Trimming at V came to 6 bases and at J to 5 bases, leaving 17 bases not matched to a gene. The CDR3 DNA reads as TGTGCCAGTAGCCGTGGGGGGGCTAGCGGGAGGAGAGGGACCGGGGAGCTGTTTTTT. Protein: CASSRGGASGRRGTGELFF.

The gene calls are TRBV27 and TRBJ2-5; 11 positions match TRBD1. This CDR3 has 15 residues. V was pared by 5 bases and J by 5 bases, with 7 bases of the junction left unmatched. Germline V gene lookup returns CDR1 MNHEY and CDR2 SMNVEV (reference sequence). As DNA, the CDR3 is TGTGCCAGCAGTGGCGGACAGGGGGCTCGGGAGACCCAGTACTTC. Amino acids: CASSGGQGARETQYF.

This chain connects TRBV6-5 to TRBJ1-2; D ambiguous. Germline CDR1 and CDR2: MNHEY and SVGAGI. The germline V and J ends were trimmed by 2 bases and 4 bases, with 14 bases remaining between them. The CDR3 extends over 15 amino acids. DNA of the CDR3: TGTGCCAGCAGTTACCTAACAGAAGGAGCCTATGGCTACACCTTC. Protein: CASSYLTEGAYGYTF.

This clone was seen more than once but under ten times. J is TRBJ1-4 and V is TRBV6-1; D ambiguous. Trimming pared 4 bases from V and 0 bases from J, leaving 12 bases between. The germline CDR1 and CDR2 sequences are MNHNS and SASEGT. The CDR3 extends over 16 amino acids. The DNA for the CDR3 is TGTGCCAGCAGTGCGGGGTACCGTTCAACTAATGAAAAACTGTTTTTT. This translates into CASSAGYRSTNEKLFF.

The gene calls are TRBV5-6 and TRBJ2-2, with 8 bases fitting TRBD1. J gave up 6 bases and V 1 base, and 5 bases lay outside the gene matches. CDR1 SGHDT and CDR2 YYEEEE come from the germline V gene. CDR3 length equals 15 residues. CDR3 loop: CASSLPGGASGELFF. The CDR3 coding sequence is TGTGCCAGCAGCTTGCCAGGGGGCGCGTCCGGGGAGCTGTTTTTT.

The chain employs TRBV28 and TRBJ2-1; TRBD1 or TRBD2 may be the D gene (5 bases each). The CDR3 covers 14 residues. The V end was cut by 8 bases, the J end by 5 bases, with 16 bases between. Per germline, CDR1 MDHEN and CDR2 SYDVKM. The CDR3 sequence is CASSGRNSHNEQFF. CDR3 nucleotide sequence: TGTGCCAGCTCGGGACGGAATTCCCACAATGAGCAGTTCTTC.

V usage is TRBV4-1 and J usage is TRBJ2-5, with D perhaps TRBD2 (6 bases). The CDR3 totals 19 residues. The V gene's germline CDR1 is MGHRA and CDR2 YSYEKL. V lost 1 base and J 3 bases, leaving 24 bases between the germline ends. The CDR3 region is CASSQVPGRGDPKEETQYF. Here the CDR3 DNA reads TGCGCCAGCAGCCAAGTTCCCGGGCGCGGGGACCCAAAGGAAGAGACCCAGTACTTC.